This record concerns one T cell receptor (beta chain) sequence. These data come from a study of blood T cell repertoires in COVID-19. The table came from immunoSEQ multiplex PCR; TCRdb's copy has only in-frame clones and leaves some out. The table records 40,000 to 50,000 clones, around 87% of them present only once. The sequence derives from a human donor in a cohort sampled during active COVID-19. The sample taken for sequencing was peripheral blood.

Written as DNA, the CDR3 is TGTGCCAGCAGCTCCCGACCACCGGGACAGGGTCGCTCCTACGAGCAGTACTTC. This gives the protein CASSSRPPGQGRSYEQYF. The chain combines TRBV11-2 with TRBJ2-7; TRBD1 agrees at 9 bases. After removal of 4 bases from V and 0 bases from J, the junction contained 13 bases not matched to a gene. The CDR3 covers 18 residues. CDR1 SGHAT and CDR2 FQNNGV come from the germline V gene.